These 16 T cell receptor beta chains share one sample of origin, sequenced in a study of HIV-infected children after antiretroviral therapy interruption. The TCR library was built from RNA with a 3' RACE protocol and unique molecular identifiers. TCRdb analysed the 3' RACE reads with MiXCR anew, one entry per CDR3 protein. The table shows some 51,000 distinct CDR3 sequences, with 3.5% to 5% occurring only once. Treatment described: PENTA 11 planned treatment interruption arm or continuous ART arm. Here the sequenced sample was CD45RA+ CD4+ T cells from PBMCs, pooled from several time points, taken from a donor given antiretroviral therapy, either interrupted or continuous. The subset here: naive CD4+ CD45RA+ CD45RO- T cells. Receptors originate from a pool of human donors with HIV.

The table lists this clonotype with many counts. V usage is TRBV3-1 and J usage is TRBJ2-1; 7 bases fit TRBD2. Per the germline V gene, CDR1 is LGHDT and CDR2 is YNNKEL (reference sequence). The length of the CDR3 is 16 residues. The V segment lost 1 base and the J segment 3 bases; nucleotides outside the gene matches: 6. CDR3 loop: CASSQAASGHYNEQFF. Written as DNA, the CDR3 is TGTGCCAGCAGCCAAGCTGCTAGCGGACACTACAATGAGCAGTTCTTC.

The table lists this clonotype with many counts. The rearrangement links TRBV28 to TRBJ2-1; TRBD2 matches at 12 bases. From germline, CDR1 is MDHEN and CDR2 SYDVKM. There are 14 residues in the CDR3. V gave up 5 bases and J gave up 7 bases; unmatched junction bases: 3. The CDR3 nucleotides are TGTGCCAGCAGTCTAGCGGGGGGGCGTAATGAGCAGTTCTTC. Translation gives CASSLAGGRNEQFF.

V and J are TRBV5-6 and TRBJ2-7; D assignment may be TRBD1 or TRBD2 (5 bases each). Germline CDR1 reads SGHDT; CDR2 reads YYEEEE. V lost 0 bases, J lost 7 bases, and 8 bases lay in between. The CDR3 runs to 12 residues. CDR3 loop: CASSLGGLEQYF. In DNA, the CDR3 is TGTGCCAGCAGCTTGGGGGGGTTGGAGCAGTACTTC.

This clonotype was seen many times. The CDR3 spells CASSLRQGAGEQYF. The CDR3 nucleotides are TGTGCCAGCAGCTTAAGGCAGGGGGCAGGCGAGCAGTACTTC. J is TRBJ2-7 and V is TRBV7-9; 8 bases fit TRBD1. There are 14 residues in the CDR3. V lost 2 bases to trimming and J lost 6 bases; unmatched junction nucleotides: 6. The V gene's germline CDR1 is SEHNR and CDR2 FQNEAQ (reference sequence).

This clonotype was found many times. V and J are TRBV28 and TRBJ2-2; TRBD2 aligns across 11 bases. J was trimmed by 4 bases and V by 7 bases; bases with no gene match: 17. This CDR3 region has 19 residues. Per germline, CDR1 MDHEN and CDR2 SYDVKM. The CDR3: CASTTFRASGGRSTGELFF. The CDR3 DNA reads as TGTGCCAGCACAACATTCCGGGCTAGCGGGGGGAGGAGCACCGGGGAGCTGTTTTTT.

The table lists this clonotype with many counts. The rearrangement links TRBV5-8 to TRBJ1-4; 7 bases line up with TRBD1. The CDR3 covers 15 residues. V shed 0 bases, J shed 4 bases, and the junction held 3 bases outside the gene matches. Germline values: CDR1 SGHTS, CDR2 YDEGEE. The CDR3 region has the DNA TGTGCCAGCAGCTTGGAGGGGGCTCTTAATGAAAAACTGTTTTTT. As protein: CASSLEGALNEKLFF.

In its sample, this clonotype was seen a few times. The V call is TRBV19, the J call TRBJ1-4; unclear D gene. The germline CDR1 and CDR2 sequences are LNHDA and SQIVND (reference sequence). This CDR3 is 17 amino acids long. Trimming left V 8 bases short and J 10 bases short, with 29 bases between. The DNA of the CDR3 is TGTGCCAGTGGCCCCTTGCCGGATCCGAGTGGCCTTGGAAAACTGTTTTTT. Translating it yields CASGPLPDPSGLGKLFF.

In this sample, this clonotype turned up many times. The chain employs TRBV29-1 and TRBJ2-7; 9 bases align to TRBD1. The CDR3 length is 14 residues. CDR1 and CDR2 from the germline V gene are SQVTM and ANQGSEA. Unmatched junction bases numbered 12, after V lost 4 bases and J lost 8 bases. The CDR3 reads CSVGTGGGRLQQYF. CDR3 DNA sequence: TGCAGCGTTGGAACAGGGGGCGGCCGACTCCAGCAGTACTTC.

This clonotype was seen ten or more times. The chain uses TRBV12-3 or TRBV12-4 and TRBJ2-2; D not resolved. The V gene lost 3 bases and the J gene lost 2 bases, with 7 bases spanning the gap. The CDR3 is 14 residues long. CDR3 in amino acids: CASSLMDNTGELFF. The CDR3 coding sequence is TGTGCCAGCAGTTTGATGGATAACACCGGGGAGCTGTTTTTT.

The table lists this clonotype with a few counts. The chain couples TRBV5-1 to TRBJ1-1; 7 bases are a match to TRBD1. After removal of 0 bases from V and 4 bases from J, the junction contained 3 bases not matched to a gene. Germline V gene data show CDR1 as SGHRS and CDR2 as YFSETQ. CDR3 length: 14 residues. The DNA for the CDR3 is TGCGCCAGCAGCTTGGAAGGGGGCCCCACTGAAGCTTTCTTT. Its translation: CASSLEGGPTEAFF.

The V call is TRBV27, the J call TRBJ1-1; 7 nucleotides line up with TRBD1. The CDR3 contains 14 residues. From germline, CDR1 is MNHEY and CDR2 SMNVEV (reference sequence). V shed 8 bases, J shed 10 bases, and the junction held 16 bases outside the gene matches. This CDR3 reads CASRRQGSVSGAFF. Here the CDR3 DNA reads TGTGCCAGCCGACGACAGGGATCAGTCTCTGGAGCTTTCTTT.

This clonotype showed up many times. This chain links TRBV4-1 with TRBJ1-6; D ambiguous. CDR3 size: 14 residues. Trimming shortened V by 4 bases and J by 5 bases, and 9 bases separated the two germline ends. The germline V gene has CDR1 MGHRA and CDR2 YSYEKL. The CDR3 sequence is CASSPVEDNSPLHF. DNA of the CDR3: TGCGCCAGCAGCCCCGTTGAAGATAATTCACCCCTCCACTTT.

The chain combines TRBV4-2 with TRBJ1-5; D is undetermined. The germline V and J ends were trimmed by 5 bases and 3 bases, with 14 bases remaining between them. Germline-derived CDR1 and CDR2 are LGHNA and YNFKEQ. The CDR3 is 15 residues long. This CDR3 is CASSSRGSDNQPQHF. CDR3 DNA sequence: TGTGCCAGCAGCAGCCGAGGGTCCGACAATCAGCCCCAGCATTTT.

This clonotype was observed many times. The gene calls are TRBV7-9 and TRBJ2-3; no firm D call. From germline, CDR1 is SEHNR and CDR2 FQNEAQ (reference sequence). V lost 3 bases, J lost 5 bases, and 3 bases lay in between. CDR3 length: 11 residues. CDR3 nucleotide sequence: TGTGCCAGCAGCTTCGGAGATACGCAGTATTTT. As protein: CASSFGDTQYF.

This clonotype occurred many times. The rearrangement joins TRBV7-2 to TRBJ2-5, with a tentative D call TRBD1 (6 bases). V gave up 0 bases and J gave up 0 bases, with 8 bases separating them. Germline V CDR1 and CDR2: SGHTA, FQGNSA. This CDR3 region has 15 residues. CDR3 nucleotides: TGTGCCAGCAGCTTAGCCGGGACAAACCAAGAGACCCAGTACTTC. It encodes CASSLAGTNQETQYF.

This clonotype has at least ten counts. The V gene is TRBV27, the J gene TRBJ1-1; D possibly corresponds to TRBD1 (5 bases). This CDR3 is 13 amino acids long. Germline V CDR1 and CDR2: MNHEY, SMNVEV (reference sequence). Trimming pared 6 bases from V and 6 bases from J, leaving 14 bases between. CDR3 region: CASRGLLRSEAFF. Here the CDR3 DNA reads TGTGCCAGCAGGGGGCTGTTGAGGTCTGAAGCTTTCTTT.